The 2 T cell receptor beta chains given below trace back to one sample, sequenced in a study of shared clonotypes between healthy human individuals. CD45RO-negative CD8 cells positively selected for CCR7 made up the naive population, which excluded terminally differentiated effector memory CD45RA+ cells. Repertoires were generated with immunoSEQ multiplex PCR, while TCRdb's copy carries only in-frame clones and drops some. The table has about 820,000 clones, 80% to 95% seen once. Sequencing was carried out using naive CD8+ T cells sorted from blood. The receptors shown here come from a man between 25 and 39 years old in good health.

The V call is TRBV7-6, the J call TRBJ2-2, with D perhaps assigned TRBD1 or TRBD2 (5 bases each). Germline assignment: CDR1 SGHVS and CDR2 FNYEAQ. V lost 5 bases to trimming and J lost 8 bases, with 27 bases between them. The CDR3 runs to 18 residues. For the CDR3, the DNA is TGTGCCAGCAGCGCATCGAACTTTGGGGACCCGAGGGGAGGGGAGCTGTTTTTT. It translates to CASSASNFGDPRGGELFF.

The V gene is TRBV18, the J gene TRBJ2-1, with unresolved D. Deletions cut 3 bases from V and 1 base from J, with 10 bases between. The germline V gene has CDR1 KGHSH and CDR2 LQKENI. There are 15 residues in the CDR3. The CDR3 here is CASSPSLESYNEQFF. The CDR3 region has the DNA TGTGCCAGCTCACCTTCGCTGGAGTCCTACAATGAGCAGTTCTTC. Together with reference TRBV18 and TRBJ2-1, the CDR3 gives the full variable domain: NAGVMQNPRHLVRRRGQEARLRCSPMKGHSHVYWYRQLPEEGLKFMVYLQKENIIDESGMPKERFSAEFPKEGPSILRIQQVVRGDSAAYFCASSPSLESYNEQFFGPGTRLTVL.